One sample yielded the 13 T cell receptor beta chains listed below, sequenced in a study of CD8+CD57+ T cells in acquired aplastic anemia. Genomic DNA was employed as the template in profiling TCR beta VDJ and CDR3. TCRdb passed the reads through MiXCR, listing each CDR3 protein once. The data contain 150,000 to 200,000 distinct CDR3 sequences, around 60% of them singletons. What was sequenced was sorted CD4+, CD8+, or CD8+CD57+ T cells (not recorded which) from PBMCs. The receptors were gathered from a human donor in good health.

This chain joins TRBV19 and TRBJ2-7; 8 nucleotides align to TRBD1. The CDR3 has 14 amino acids. CDR1 LNHDA and CDR2 SQIVND come from the germline V gene (reference sequence). The trim removed 6 bases at V and 9 bases at J, leaving 13 bases unmatched. CDR3 loop: CASRKDRVLSPQYF. In nucleotides, the CDR3 is TGTGCCAGTAGGAAGGACAGGGTCCTATCCCCGCAGTACTTC.

V is TRBV2 and J is TRBJ2-3; 9 bases map to TRBD1. The CDR3 totals 14 residues. Germline trimming cut 6 bases from V and 5 bases from J; bases unmatched to any gene: 6. Germline CDR1 SNHLY, CDR2 FYNNEI. The CDR3 sequence is CASSEGDRVDTQYF. CDR3 sequence (DNA): TGTGCCAGCAGCGAGGGGGACAGGGTAGATACGCAGTATTTT.

In this sample, this clonotype turned up a few times. The chain employs TRBV9 and TRBJ2-1, with 8 bases lining up with TRBD2. Trimming cost V 0 bases and J 3 bases; bases outside gene matches: 2. This CDR3 contains 15 residues. Germline CDR1 reads SGDLS; CDR2 reads YYNGEE. CDR3 amino acids: CASSVGSGDYNEQFF. The CDR3 DNA follows: TGTGCCAGCAGCGTAGGTAGCGGGGACTACAATGAGCAGTTCTTC.

This clonotype was detected only a few times. V gene TRBV29-1 combines with J gene TRBJ2-7; 10 bases match TRBD2. Germline V gives CDR1 SQVTM, CDR2 ANQGSEA. The ends lost 4 bases at V and 3 bases at J; junction bases unmatched: 3. This CDR3 spans 13 amino acids. CDR3 coding DNA: TGCAGCGTTGGGACTAGCGGAAACTACGAGCAGTACTTC. It is translated as CSVGTSGNYEQYF.

This clonotype was observed a handful of times. This sequence joins TRBV6-1 and TRBJ2-1, with 11 bases fitting TRBD2. CDR1 is MNHNS, CDR2 SASEGT, per germline. This CDR3 has 20 residues. The trim removed 3 bases at V and 0 bases at J, leaving 13 bases unmatched. The CDR3 DNA reads TGTGCCAGCAGTGATAAACGACTAGCGGGGATGGGAAGCTCCTACAATGAGCAGTTCTTC. It encodes CASSDKRLAGMGSSYNEQFF.

The genes are TRBV15 and TRBJ2-7; D is undetermined. CDR3 length: 14 residues. Germline V lookup: CDR1 LNHNV, CDR2 YYDKDF (reference sequence). The V end was cut by 4 bases, the J end by 3 bases, with 13 bases between. The CDR3 region is CATSKAEKHYEQYF. The CDR3 coding sequence is TGTGCCACCAGCAAGGCAGAAAAACACTACGAGCAGTACTTC.

J is TRBJ2-5 and V is TRBV7-2, with 7 bases that match TRBD2. CDR1 and CDR2 from the germline V gene are SGHTA and FQGNSA. The V and J ends lost 7 bases and 3 bases, in that order; junction bases with no gene match: 17. The CDR3 consists of 17 residues. The CDR3 here is CASTVWAPSGEEETQYF. The CDR3 DNA follows: TGTGCCAGCACCGTTTGGGCCCCTAGCGGAGAGGAAGAGACCCAGTACTTC.

The chain recombines TRBV20-1 with TRBJ2-7; a possible D gene is TRBD2 (6 bases). This CDR3 comprises 15 residues. V was shortened by 1 base and J by 0 bases, with 13 bases between the two germline ends. Germline lookup yields CDR1 DFQATT and CDR2 SNEGSKA (reference sequence). The CDR3 protein is CSARVAAGGSYEQYF. For the CDR3, the DNA is TGCAGTGCTAGAGTTGCCGCCGGGGGCTCCTACGAGCAGTACTTC.

The gene calls are TRBV7-9 and TRBJ2-7; TRBD2 agrees at 14 bases. Germline lookup yields CDR1 SEHNR and CDR2 FQNEAQ (reference sequence). V trimming: 5 bases; J trimming: 2 bases; junction bases outside the gene matches: 2. The CDR3 is 15 amino acids. Here the CDR3 reads CASSMTSGGAYEQYF. In DNA, the CDR3 is TGTGCCAGCAGCATGACTAGCGGGGGGGCCTACGAGCAGTACTTC.

This clonotype has more than one count but fewer than ten. The chain is built from TRBV7-9 and TRBJ1-1, with D possibly being TRBD1 (6 bases). The germline CDR1 and CDR2 sequences are SEHNR and FQNEAQ (reference sequence). CDR3 length equals 14 residues. Trimming left V 5 bases short and J 7 bases short, with 17 bases between. The DNA of the CDR3 is TGTGCCAGCAGCCTGACAGGTACCGCTTATGAAGCTTTCTTT. This encodes CASSLTGTAYEAFF.

The chain uses TRBV2 and TRBJ2-7; unclear D gene. This CDR3 spans 13 amino acids. Between the trimmed V and J ends, which lost 3 bases and 4 bases, there was a span of 10 bases. The germline gives CDR1 SNHLY, CDR2 FYNNEI. The CDR3 nucleotides are TGTGCCAGCAGTGATGAGCAATGGTACGAGCAGTACTTC. It codes for CASSDEQWYEQYF. The full variable domain, its missing parts supplied by reference TRBV2 and TRBJ2-7, is EPEVTQTPSHQVTQMGQEVILRCVPISNHLYFYWYRQILGQKVEFLVSFYNNEISEKSEIFDDQFSVERPDGSNFTLKIRSTKLEDSAMYFCASSDEQWYEQYFGPGTRLTVT.

V is TRBV12-3 or TRBV12-4 and J is TRBJ2-7, with D possibly being TRBD1 (6 bases). Trimming cost V 3 bases and J 5 bases, with 14 bases left between them. This CDR3 contains 14 residues. Written as DNA, the CDR3 is TGTGCCAGCAGTTTGAGACAGGTAGTCGACGAGCAGTACTTC. It specifies CASSLRQVVDEQYF.

V and J are TRBV7-2 and TRBJ1-2, with D tentatively TRBD1 (5 bases). Deletions cut 6 bases from V and 7 bases from J, with 21 bases between. Per germline, CDR1 SGHTA and CDR2 FQGNSA. The CDR3 consists of 15 residues. The CDR3 DNA reads as TGTGCCAGCAGGACCTACACGCCGGGGGAGAGTGGCTACACCTTC. Translation gives CASRTYTPGESGYTF.